Frequency places the clone carrying this T cell receptor (beta chain) as medium-sized. The entry originates in a study of T cell clusters in autoimmune cytopenias. The CDR3 has 11 amino acids. Germline values: CDR1 MNHEY, CDR2 SVGAGI. TRB was amplified from around 0.25 ug of peripheral blood genomic DNA per sample. One tube held mixed TRB-A and TRB-B primer pools for touch-down PCR. TCRdb derives one entry per CDR3 protein from the multiplex PCR reads, leaving out DNA. The repertoire table contains roughly 6,100 distinct CDR3 sequences. The same sample was also used in a study of T cell repertoires in aging, cancer and after chemotherapy. That study adds: In each cancer cohort, median generation probability increased across chemotherapy, suggesting thymic output rebounded.

The clonotype comes from a human donor in good health. The gene calls are TRBV6-5 and TRBJ1-2. Sequencing was performed on peripheral blood. CDR3 region: CASSSQDGYTF.